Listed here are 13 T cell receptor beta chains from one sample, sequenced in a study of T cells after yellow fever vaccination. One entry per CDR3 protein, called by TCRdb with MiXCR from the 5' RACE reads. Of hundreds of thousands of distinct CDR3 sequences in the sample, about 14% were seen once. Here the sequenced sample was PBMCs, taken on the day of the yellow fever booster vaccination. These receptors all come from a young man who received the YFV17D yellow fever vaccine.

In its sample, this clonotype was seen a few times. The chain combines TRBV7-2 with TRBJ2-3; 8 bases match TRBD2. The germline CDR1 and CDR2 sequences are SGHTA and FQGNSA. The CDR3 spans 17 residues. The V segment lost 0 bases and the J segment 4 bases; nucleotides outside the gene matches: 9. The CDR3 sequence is CASSLAAAGVGADTQYF. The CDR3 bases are TGTGCCAGCAGCTTAGCGGCAGCGGGAGTAGGTGCAGATACGCAGTATTTT.

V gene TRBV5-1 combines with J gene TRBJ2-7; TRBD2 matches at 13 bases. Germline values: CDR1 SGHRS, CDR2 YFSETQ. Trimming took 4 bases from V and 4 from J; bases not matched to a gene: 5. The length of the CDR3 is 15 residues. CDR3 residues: CASSEGTSGKYEQYF. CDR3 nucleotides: TGCGCCAGCAGCGAAGGGACTAGCGGGAAATACGAGCAGTACTTC. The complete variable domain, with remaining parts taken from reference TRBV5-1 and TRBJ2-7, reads KAGVTQTPRYLIKTRGQQVTLSCSPISGHRSVSWYQQTPGQGLQFLFEYFSETQRNKGNFPGRFSGRQFSNSRSEMNVSTLELGDSALYLCASSEGTSGKYEQYFGPGTRLTVT.

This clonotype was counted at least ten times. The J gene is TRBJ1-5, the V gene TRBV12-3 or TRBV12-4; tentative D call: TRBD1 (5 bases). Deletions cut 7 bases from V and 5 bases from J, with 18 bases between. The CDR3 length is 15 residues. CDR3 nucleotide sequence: TGTGCCAGCAATATTGGACCCGGGGGTGATCAGCCCCAGCATTTT. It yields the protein CASNIGPGGDQPQHF.

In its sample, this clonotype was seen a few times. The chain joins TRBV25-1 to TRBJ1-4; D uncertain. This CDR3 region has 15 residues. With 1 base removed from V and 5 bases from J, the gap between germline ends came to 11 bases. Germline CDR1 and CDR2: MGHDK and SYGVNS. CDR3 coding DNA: TGTGCCAGCAGTGAATCCGGAATTTTGAATGAAAAACTGTTTTTT. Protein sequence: CASSESGILNEKLFF.

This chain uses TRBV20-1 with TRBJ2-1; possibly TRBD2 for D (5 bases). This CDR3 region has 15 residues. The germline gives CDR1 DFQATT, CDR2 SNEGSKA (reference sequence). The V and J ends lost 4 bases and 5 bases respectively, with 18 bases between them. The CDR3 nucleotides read TGCAGTGCTAACCCTAGCAGGAGCCCGGACAATGAGCAGTTCTTC. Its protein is CSANPSRSPDNEQFF.

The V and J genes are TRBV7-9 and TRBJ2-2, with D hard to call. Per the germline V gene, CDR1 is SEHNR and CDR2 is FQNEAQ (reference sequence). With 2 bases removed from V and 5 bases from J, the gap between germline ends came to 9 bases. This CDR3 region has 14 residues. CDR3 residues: CASSLPTETGELFF. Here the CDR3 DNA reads TGTGCCAGCAGCTTACCGACCGAGACCGGGGAGCTGTTTTTT.

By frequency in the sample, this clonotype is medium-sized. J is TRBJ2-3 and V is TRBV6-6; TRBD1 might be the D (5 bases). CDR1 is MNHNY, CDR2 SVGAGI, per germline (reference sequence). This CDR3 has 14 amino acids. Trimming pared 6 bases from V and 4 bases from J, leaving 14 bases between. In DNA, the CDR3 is TGTGCCAGCAGGACCAGCCAGGGTGCAGATACGCAGTATTTT. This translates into CASRTSQGADTQYF.

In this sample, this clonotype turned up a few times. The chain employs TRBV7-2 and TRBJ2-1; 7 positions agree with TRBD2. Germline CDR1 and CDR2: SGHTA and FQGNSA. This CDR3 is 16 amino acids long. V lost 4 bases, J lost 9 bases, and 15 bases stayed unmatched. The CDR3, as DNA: TGTGCCAGCAGCTCAATGGTGGGGGGGGTTGGAGGTGAGCAGTTCTTC. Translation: CASSSMVGGVGGEQFF.

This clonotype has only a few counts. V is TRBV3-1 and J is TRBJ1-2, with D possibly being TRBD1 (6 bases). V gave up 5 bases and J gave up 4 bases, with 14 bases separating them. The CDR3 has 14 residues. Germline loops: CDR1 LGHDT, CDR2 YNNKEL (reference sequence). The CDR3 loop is CASSSAQGIYGYTF. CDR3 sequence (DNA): TGTGCCAGCAGCTCCGCACAGGGAATCTATGGCTACACCTTC.

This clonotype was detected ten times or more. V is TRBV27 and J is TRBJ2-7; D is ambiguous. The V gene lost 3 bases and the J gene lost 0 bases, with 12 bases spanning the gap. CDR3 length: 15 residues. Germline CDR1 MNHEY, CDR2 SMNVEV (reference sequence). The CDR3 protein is CASSLDPAYSYEQYF. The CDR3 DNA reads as TGTGCCAGCAGTTTGGATCCAGCGTACTCCTACGAGCAGTACTTC.

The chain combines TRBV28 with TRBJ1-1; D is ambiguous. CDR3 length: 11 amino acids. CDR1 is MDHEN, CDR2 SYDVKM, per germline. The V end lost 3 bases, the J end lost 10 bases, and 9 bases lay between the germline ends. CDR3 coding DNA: TGTGCCAGCAGTTTCACGGGTGGAGCTTTCTTT. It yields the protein CASSFTGGAFF.

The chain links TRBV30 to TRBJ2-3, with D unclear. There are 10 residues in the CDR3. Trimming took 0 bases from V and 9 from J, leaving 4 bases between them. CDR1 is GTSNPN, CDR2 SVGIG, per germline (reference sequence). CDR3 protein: CAWSVQTQYF. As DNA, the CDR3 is TGTGCCTGGAGTGTACAGACGCAGTATTTT.

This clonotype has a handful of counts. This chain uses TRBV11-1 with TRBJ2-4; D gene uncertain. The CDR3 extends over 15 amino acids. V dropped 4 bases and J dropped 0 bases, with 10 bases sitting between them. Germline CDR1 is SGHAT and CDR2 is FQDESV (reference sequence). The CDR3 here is CASSSPGLAKNIQYF. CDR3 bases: TGTGCCAGCAGCTCCCCGGGCCTAGCCAAAAACATTCAGTACTTC.